This T cell receptor (beta chain) was captured in a study of response to subunit inactivated influenza vaccine. Trimming pared 5 bases from V and 8 bases from J, leaving 13 bases between. This CDR3 spans 13 amino acids. Germline V lookup: CDR1 MNHNS, CDR2 SASEGT. Each CDR3 protein gets one entry after TCRdb re-called the RT-PCR reads with MiXCR. This table has hundreds of thousands of distinct CDR3 sequences, more than 11% appearing once. This clonotype was counted only a few times. Its antigen is undetermined. Whole-study findings and limits: It was the authors' suggestion that each seasonal influenza vaccination recruits few new T cells.

The clonotype comes from a man aged 45-65 years who received an inactivated influenza vaccine. This specimen was PBMCs from blood, taken less than 15 days before vaccination. This chain links TRBV6-1 with TRBJ2-1; a weak D match, TRBD2 (5 bases). The CDR3 DNA is TGTGCCAGCAGTCCGGGATTTACGGATGAGCAGTTCTTC. It translates to CASSPGFTDEQFF.